This passage covers 27 T cell receptor beta chains from one sample sequenced in a study of blood T cell repertoires in COVID-19. Sequenced by immunoSEQ multiplex PCR; TCRdb stores in-frame clones only, minus some. Of 200,000 to 250,000 clones in the sample, 88% are singletons; the top ten hold 2.5% to 3.5%. Sequences were obtained from peripheral blood. The receptor set was obtained from a woman between 55 and 75 years old with acute or convalescent COVID-19.

The V gene is TRBV19, the J gene TRBJ1-5, with a weak D call TRBD1 (5 bases). V lost 3 bases, J lost 3 bases, and 12 bases lay in between. CDR1 and CDR2 from the germline V gene are LNHDA and SQIVND (reference sequence). The CDR3 has 15 amino acids. The CDR3 reads CASSIRTSFNQPQHF. CDR3 nucleotides: TGTGCCAGTAGTATTCGGACATCTTTCAATCAGCCCCAGCATTTT.

V is TRBV19 and J is TRBJ2-2; D perhaps matches TRBD1 (6 bases). The CDR3 sequence is 14 residues long. V was clipped by 0 bases and J by 4 bases, with 6 bases between them. Germline CDR1 reads LNHDA; CDR2 reads SQIVND (reference sequence). The CDR3 reads CASSIDRGTGELFF. As DNA, the CDR3 is TGTGCCAGTAGTATAGACAGGGGCACCGGGGAGCTGTTTTTT.

In the case of this clone: Other DNA sequences in the sample encode the same CDR3. The chain links TRBV9 to TRBJ1-1; no reliable D call. Trimming cost V 0 bases and J 3 bases, with 6 bases left between them. Germline CDR1 and CDR2: SGDLS and YYNGEE. The CDR3 extends over 13 amino acids. The chain's CDR3 is CASSVGQDTEAFF. The CDR3 DNA follows: TGTGCCAGCAGCGTAGGCCAGGACACTGAAGCTTTCTTT.

This clone was counted a few times. The genes are TRBV20-1 and TRBJ1-2, with unresolved D. Trimming shortened V by 6 bases and J by 6 bases, and 17 bases separated the two germline ends. The CDR3 sequence is 13 residues long. CDR1 and CDR2 (germline): DFQATT, SNEGSKA (reference sequence). As DNA, the CDR3 is TGCAGTGCCAGTGGGGTCGGGTACGATGGCTACACCTTC. It translates to CSASGVGYDGYTF.

This chain links TRBV5-1 with TRBJ1-4; no definite D call. Trimming left V 4 bases short and J 0 bases short, with 7 bases between. Germline-derived CDR1 and CDR2 are SGHRS and YFSETQ. This CDR3 contains 14 residues. The CDR3 DNA sequence: TGCGCCAGCAGCATCACAGCAACTAATGAAAAACTGTTTTTT. This encodes CASSITATNEKLFF.

This chain links TRBV21-1 with TRBJ1-5. TRBV21-1 is a pseudogene segment. The CDR3 is 19 residues long. CDR3 in DNA: TGTGCCAGCAGCAAAGCCCCGACCCCGGGAATGGGCAGCAATCAGCCCCAGCATTTT. This codes for CASSKAPTPGMGSNQPQHF.

V is TRBV19 and J is TRBJ1-1; 10 bases map to TRBD1. Germline CDR1 reads LNHDA; CDR2 reads SQIVND (reference sequence). The ends lost 3 bases at V and 1 base at J; junction bases unmatched: 2. The CDR3 runs to 15 residues. The CDR3 DNA is TGTGCCAGTAGTATGGGACAGGGGAAGAACACTGAAGCTTTCTTT. It yields the protein CASSMGQGKNTEAFF. The full variable domain, in which reference TRBV19 and TRBJ1-1 provide the parts outside the CDR3, is DGGITQSPKYLFRKEGQNVTLSCEQNLNHDAMYWYRQDPGQGLRLIYYSQIVNDFQKGDIAEGYSVSREKKESFPLTVTSAQKNPTAFYLCASSMGQGKNTEAFFGQGTRLTVV.

The chain carries TRBV7-9 and TRBJ1-5; D is perhaps TRBD1 (5 bases). Trimming removed 10 bases at V and 3 bases at J, with 16 bases between. This CDR3 has 14 amino acids. Germline V gene sequence: CDR1 SEHNR, CDR2 FQNEAQ (reference sequence). In nucleotides, the CDR3 is TGTGCCACCCAGGCGGCGGGACTCAATCAGCCCCAGCATTTT. Translated: CATQAAGLNQPQHF.

The V and J genes are TRBV29-1 and TRBJ2-1; TRBD1 matches at 10 bases. Germline V CDR1 and CDR2: SQVTM, ANQGSEA. Trimming cost V 2 bases and J 4 bases; bases outside gene matches: 2. This CDR3 comprises 14 residues. This CDR3 is CSVEPGQGYNEQFF. The DNA for the CDR3 is TGCAGCGTTGAACCGGGACAGGGGTACAATGAGCAGTTCTTC.

This clone was picked up one time. This rearrangement joins TRBV20-1 to TRBJ1-2; D is uncertain. CDR1 DFQATT and CDR2 SNEGSKA come from the germline V gene (reference sequence). There are 11 residues in the CDR3. V was pared by 6 bases and J by 5 bases, with 10 bases between. The chain's CDR3 is CSARPGYGYTF. The CDR3 DNA is TGCAGTGCGAGGCCCGGGTATGGCTACACCTTC.

This rearrangement joins TRBV29-1 to TRBJ1-2, with D tentatively TRBD1 (5 bases). Germline-derived CDR1 and CDR2 are SQVTM and ANQGSEA. This CDR3 is 11 amino acids long. Between the trimmed V and J ends, which lost 6 bases and 6 bases, there was a span of 11 bases. The CDR3 protein is CSVRGEDGYTF. The CDR3 DNA sequence: TGCAGCGTCCGGGGGGAGGATGGCTACACCTTC.

V and J are TRBV10-3 and TRBJ1-1; TRBD1 matches at 9 bases. This CDR3 has 18 amino acids. Germline assignment: CDR1 ENHRY and CDR2 SYGVKD. V shed 2 bases and J 2 bases; nucleotides not matched to a gene: 12. This chain's CDR3 is CAISEGDRVGFGNTEAFF. The CDR3 nucleotides read TGTGCCATCAGTGAGGGGGACAGGGTCGGGTTCGGAAACACTGAAGCTTTCTTT.

The CDR3 is CASQRGPRDSPLHF. In nucleotides, the CDR3 is TGCGCCAGCCAGAGGGGGCCAAGGGATTCACCCCTCCACTTT. V and J are TRBV5-1 and TRBJ1-6; 7 nucleotides agree with TRBD1. The V gene's germline CDR1 is SGHRS and CDR2 YFSETQ. V trimming: 7 bases; J trimming: 8 bases; junction bases outside the gene matches: 9. The length of the CDR3 is 14 residues.

V usage is TRBV6-5 and J usage is TRBJ1-4, with 9 bases identical to TRBD1. V lost 5 bases, J lost 3 bases, and 4 bases stayed unmatched. The CDR3 contains 15 residues. Germline CDR1 reads MNHEY; CDR2 reads SVGAGI. The DNA for the CDR3 is TGTGCCAGCAGTACAGACAGGGGGTCTAATGAAAAACTGTTTTTT. This translates into CASSTDRGSNEKLFF.

The rearrangement links TRBV27 to TRBJ1-4; no clear D. The germline CDR1 and CDR2 sequences are MNHEY and SMNVEV (reference sequence). This CDR3 spans 13 amino acids. The V end lost 5 bases, the J end lost 5 bases, and 9 bases lay between the germline ends. For the CDR3, the DNA is TGTGCCAGCAGTCCTGGACTGAATGAAAAACTGTTTTTT. Its translation is CASSPGLNEKLFF.

This sequence joins TRBV18 and TRBJ2-7, with D possibly matching TRBD2 (6 bases). Trimming took off 1 base at V and 3 bases at J, with 10 bases between the two ends. The CDR3 sequence is 14 residues long. Germline CDR1 reads KGHSH; CDR2 reads LQKENI. The chain's CDR3 is CASSPQGGYYEQYF. The CDR3 DNA reads as TGTGCCAGCTCACCACAGGGAGGATACTACGAGCAGTACTTC.

The rearrangement joins TRBV19 to TRBJ1-5, with 9 positions matching TRBD1. The CDR3 covers 15 residues. The germline gives CDR1 LNHDA, CDR2 SQIVND (reference sequence). V dropped 8 bases and J dropped 1; count of bases not matched to a gene: 6. The CDR3 coding sequence is TGTGCCAGTGATCGGACAGGGGTAAGCAATCAGCCCCAGCATTTT. It translates to CASDRTGVSNQPQHF.

This sequence joins TRBV5-5 and TRBJ2-2; 12 positions match TRBD2. Germline V gene data show CDR1 as SGHKS and CDR2 as YYEKEE (reference sequence). The CDR3 is 15 residues long. The ends lost 3 bases at V and 8 bases at J; junction bases unmatched: 5. The DNA for the CDR3 is TGTGCCAGCAGCTACGGACTAGCGGGATTGGGGGAGCTGTTTTTT. Its protein is CASSYGLAGLGELFF.

The chain has TRBV10-3 and TRBJ1-5; 9 positions match TRBD1. Germline CDR1 is ENHRY and CDR2 is SYGVKD. The CDR3 contains 14 residues. With V trimmed by 4 bases and J by 4 bases, 2 bases remained unmatched. For the CDR3, the DNA is TGTGCCATCAGTGTGGACAGGGGTAATCAGCCCCAGCATTTT. Protein: CAISVDRGNQPQHF.

The chain has TRBV7-9 and TRBJ1-4, with 9 nucleotides matching TRBD1. The CDR3 runs 17 residues. V shed 3 bases and J 4 bases; nucleotides not matched to a gene: 9. Germline loops: CDR1 SEHNR, CDR2 FQNEAQ (reference sequence). The CDR3 protein is CASSFGQGQGNNEKLFF. CDR3 nucleotide sequence: TGTGCCAGCAGCTTCGGTCAAGGACAGGGGAATAATGAAAAACTGTTTTTT. The whole variable domain, filled in from reference TRBV7-9 and TRBJ1-4, reads DTGVSQNPRHKITKRGQNVTFRCDPISEHNRLYWYRQTLGQGPEFLTYFQNEAQLEKSRLLSDRFSAERPKGSFSTLEIQRTEQGDSAMYLCASSFGQGQGNNEKLFFGSGTQLSVL.

Comments on this clone: This sample also contains other DNA sequences that code for the same CDR3. This chain links TRBV6-2 or TRBV6-3 with TRBJ1-1; possible D gene TRBD1, 6 bases. Germline CDR1 and CDR2: MNHEY and SVGEGT. There are 15 residues in the CDR3. Trimming shortened V by 0 bases and J by 0 bases, and 8 bases separated the two germline ends. In DNA, the CDR3 is TGTGCCAGCAGTTACTCGAGGACAGTGAACACTGAAGCTTTCTTT. Translation gives CASSYSRTVNTEAFF.

The rearrangement links TRBV27 to TRBJ1-2; D is perhaps TRBD1 (5 bases). Trimming took off 4 bases at V and 4 bases at J, with 13 bases between the two ends. The CDR3 runs to 14 residues. The V gene's germline CDR1 is MNHEY and CDR2 SMNVEV (reference sequence). CDR3 protein: CASSWGGVSYGYTF. In nucleotides, the CDR3 is TGTGCCAGCAGTTGGGGGGGGGTCTCCTATGGCTACACCTTC.

This clone was detected once. The genes are TRBV23-1 and TRBJ2-2; 9 nucleotides line up with TRBD1. TRBV23-1 is an open reading frame whose function is uncertain. The CDR3 extends over 18 amino acids. V lost 2 bases to trimming and J lost 2 bases; unmatched junction nucleotides: 9. CDR3 sequence: CASSQRDREISNTGELFF. DNA of the CDR3: TGCGCCAGCAGTCAACGGGACAGGGAGATTTCAAACACCGGGGAGCTGTTTTTT.

This clone was observed once. This chain connects TRBV18 to TRBJ1-1; 7 bases align to TRBD1. The J segment lost 2 bases and the V segment lost 3 bases, leaving 6 bases of the junction unmatched. Germline V gene data show CDR1 as KGHSH and CDR2 as LQKENI. The CDR3 is 15 amino acids. CDR3 residues: CASSPRGDPNTEAFF. In DNA form, the CDR3 reads TGTGCCAGCTCACCCAGGGGGGATCCAAACACTGAAGCTTTCTTT.

The chain is built from TRBV6-2 or TRBV6-3 and TRBJ2-2; 7 bases map to TRBD2. This CDR3 contains 16 residues. V lost 6 bases to trimming and J lost 0 bases; unmatched junction nucleotides: 7. Germline V CDR1 and CDR2: MNHEY, SVGEGT. The CDR3 coding sequence is TGTGCCAGCAGCAAAACTAGCGTAACGAACACCGGGGAGCTGTTTTTT. This translates into CASSKTSVTNTGELFF.

This sequence joins TRBV11-2 and TRBJ1-1; 12 bases fit TRBD1. Looked up from germline, CDR1 is SGHAT and CDR2 is FQNNGV. V dropped 4 bases and J dropped 4; count of bases not matched to a gene: 4. The CDR3 runs to 15 residues. The CDR3 DNA follows: TGTGCCAGCAGCTCCCCGGGACAGGGGGCCACTGAAGCTTTCTTT. Translated, it gives CASSSPGQGATEAFF.

CDR3 residues: CASRKGDRNTGELFF. CDR3 sequence (DNA): TGTGCCAGCAGGAAGGGGGATAGAAACACCGGGGAGCTGTTTTTT. The chain links TRBV6-5 to TRBJ2-2; TRBD1 might be the D (6 bases). Germline loops: CDR1 MNHEY, CDR2 SVGAGI. This CDR3 region has 15 residues. V lost 6 bases and J lost 2, with 13 bases in between.